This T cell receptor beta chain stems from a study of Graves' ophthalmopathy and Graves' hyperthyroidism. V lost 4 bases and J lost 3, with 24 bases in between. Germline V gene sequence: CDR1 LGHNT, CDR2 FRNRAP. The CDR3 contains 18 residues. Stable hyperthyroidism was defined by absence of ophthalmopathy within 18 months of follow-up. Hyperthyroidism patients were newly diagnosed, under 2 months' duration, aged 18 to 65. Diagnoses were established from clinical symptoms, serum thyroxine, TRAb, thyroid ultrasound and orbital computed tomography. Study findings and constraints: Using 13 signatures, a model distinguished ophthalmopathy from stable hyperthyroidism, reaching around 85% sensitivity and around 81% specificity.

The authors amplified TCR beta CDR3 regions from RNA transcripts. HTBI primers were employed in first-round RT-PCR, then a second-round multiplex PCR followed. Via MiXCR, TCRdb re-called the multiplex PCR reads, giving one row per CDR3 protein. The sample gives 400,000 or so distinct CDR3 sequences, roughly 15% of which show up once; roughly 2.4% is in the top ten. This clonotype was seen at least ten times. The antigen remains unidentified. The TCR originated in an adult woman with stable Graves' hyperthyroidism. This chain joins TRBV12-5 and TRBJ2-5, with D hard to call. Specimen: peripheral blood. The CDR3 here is CASGSDSEGKFSEETQYF. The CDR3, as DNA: TGTGCTAGTGGTTCCGACTCAGAAGGGAAGTTTTCGGAAGAGACCCAGTACTTC.